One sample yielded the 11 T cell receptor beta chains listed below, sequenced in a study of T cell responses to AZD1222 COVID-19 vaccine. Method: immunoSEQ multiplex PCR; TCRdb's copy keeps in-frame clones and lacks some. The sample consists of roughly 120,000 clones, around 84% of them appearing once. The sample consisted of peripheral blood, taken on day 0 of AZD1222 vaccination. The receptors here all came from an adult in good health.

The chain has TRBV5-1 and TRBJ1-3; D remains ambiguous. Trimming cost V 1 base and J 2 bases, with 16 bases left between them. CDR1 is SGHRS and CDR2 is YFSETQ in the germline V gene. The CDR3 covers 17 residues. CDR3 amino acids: CASSLSESPLTGNTIYF. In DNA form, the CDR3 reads TGCGCCAGCAGCTTGAGCGAGTCTCCATTGACTGGAAACACCATATATTTT.

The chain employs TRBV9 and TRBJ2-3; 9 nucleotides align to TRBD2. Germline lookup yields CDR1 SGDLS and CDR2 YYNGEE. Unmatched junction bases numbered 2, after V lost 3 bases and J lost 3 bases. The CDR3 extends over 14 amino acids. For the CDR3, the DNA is TGTGCCAGCAGCGCGACTAGCGGAACAGATACGCAGTATTTT. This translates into CASSATSGTDTQYF. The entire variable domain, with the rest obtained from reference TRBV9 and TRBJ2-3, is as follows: DSGVTQTPKHLITATGQRVTLRCSPRSGDLSVYWYQQSLDQGLQFLIQYYNGEERAKGNILERFSAQQFPDLHSELNLSSLELGDSALYFCASSATSGTDTQYFGPGTRLTVL.

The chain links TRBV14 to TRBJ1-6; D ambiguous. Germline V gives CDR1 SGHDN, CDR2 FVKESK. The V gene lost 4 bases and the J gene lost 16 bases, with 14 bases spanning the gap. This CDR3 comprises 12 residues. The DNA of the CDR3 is TGTGCCAGCAGCCCTTATTTAGGTGGGCTCCACTTT. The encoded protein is CASSPYLGGLHF.

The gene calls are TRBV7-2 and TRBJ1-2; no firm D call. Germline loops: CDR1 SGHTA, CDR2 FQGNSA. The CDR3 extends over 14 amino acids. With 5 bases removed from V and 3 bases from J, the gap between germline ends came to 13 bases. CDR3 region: CASSPNGIYYGYTF. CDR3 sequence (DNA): TGTGCCAGCAGCCCGAACGGGATCTACTATGGCTACACCTTC.

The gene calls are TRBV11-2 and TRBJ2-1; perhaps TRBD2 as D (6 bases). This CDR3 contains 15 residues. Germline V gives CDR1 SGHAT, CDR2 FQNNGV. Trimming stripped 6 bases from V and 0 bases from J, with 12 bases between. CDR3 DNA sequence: TGTGCCAGCAGATGGGACTCGAGCTCCTACAATGAGCAGTTCTTC. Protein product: CASRWDSSSYNEQFF.

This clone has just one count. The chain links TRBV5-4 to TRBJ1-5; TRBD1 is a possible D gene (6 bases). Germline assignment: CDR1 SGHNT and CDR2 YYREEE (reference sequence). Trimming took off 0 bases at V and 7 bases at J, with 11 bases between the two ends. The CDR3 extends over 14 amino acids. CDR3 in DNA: TGTGCCAGCAGCTTGGCGGGGGCACGGCAGCCCCAGCATTTT. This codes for CASSLAGARQPQHF. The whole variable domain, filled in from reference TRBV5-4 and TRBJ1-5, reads ETGVTQSPTHLIKTRGQQVTLRCSSQSGHNTVSWYQQALGQGPQFIFQYYREEENGRGNFPPRFSGLQFPNYSSELNVNALELDDSALYLCASSLAGARQPQHFGDGTRLSIL.

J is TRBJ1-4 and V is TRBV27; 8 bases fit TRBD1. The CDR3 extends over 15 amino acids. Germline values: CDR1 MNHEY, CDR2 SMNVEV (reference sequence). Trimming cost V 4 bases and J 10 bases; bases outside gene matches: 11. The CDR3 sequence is CASSSADRGVRKLFF. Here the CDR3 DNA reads TGTGCCAGCAGTTCAGCCGACAGGGGCGTTCGAAAACTGTTTTTT.

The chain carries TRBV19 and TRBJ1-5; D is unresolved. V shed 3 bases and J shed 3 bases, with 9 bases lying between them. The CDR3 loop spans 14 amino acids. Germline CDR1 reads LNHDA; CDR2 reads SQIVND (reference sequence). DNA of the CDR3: TGTGCCAGTAGTATTGGGCGGAACAATCAGCCCCAGCATTTT. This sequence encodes CASSIGRNNQPQHF. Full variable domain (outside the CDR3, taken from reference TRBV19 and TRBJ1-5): DGGITQSPKYLFRKEGQNVTLSCEQNLNHDAMYWYRQDPGQGLRLIYYSQIVNDFQKGDIAEGYSVSREKKESFPLTVTSAQKNPTAFYLCASSIGRNNQPQHFGDGTRLSIL.

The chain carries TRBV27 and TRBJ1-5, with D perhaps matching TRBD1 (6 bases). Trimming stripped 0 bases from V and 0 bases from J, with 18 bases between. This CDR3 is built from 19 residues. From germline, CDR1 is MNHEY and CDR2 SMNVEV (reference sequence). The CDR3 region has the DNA TGTGCCAGCAGTTTATCGAACAGGGCAAACCCTTATAGCAATCAGCCCCAGCATTTT. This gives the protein CASSLSNRANPYSNQPQHF.

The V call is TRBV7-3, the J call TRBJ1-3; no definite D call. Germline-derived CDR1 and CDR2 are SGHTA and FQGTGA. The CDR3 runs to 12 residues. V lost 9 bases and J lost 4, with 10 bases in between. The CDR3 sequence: CARAIPGNTIYF. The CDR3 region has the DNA TGTGCCAGAGCAATTCCGGGAAACACCATATATTTT.

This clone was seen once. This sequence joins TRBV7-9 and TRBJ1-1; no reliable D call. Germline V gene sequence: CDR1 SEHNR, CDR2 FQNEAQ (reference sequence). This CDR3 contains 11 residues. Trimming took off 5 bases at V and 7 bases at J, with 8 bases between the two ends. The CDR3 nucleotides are TGTGCCAGCAGCGCCCTCGGTGAAGCTTTCTTT. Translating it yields CASSALGEAFF.